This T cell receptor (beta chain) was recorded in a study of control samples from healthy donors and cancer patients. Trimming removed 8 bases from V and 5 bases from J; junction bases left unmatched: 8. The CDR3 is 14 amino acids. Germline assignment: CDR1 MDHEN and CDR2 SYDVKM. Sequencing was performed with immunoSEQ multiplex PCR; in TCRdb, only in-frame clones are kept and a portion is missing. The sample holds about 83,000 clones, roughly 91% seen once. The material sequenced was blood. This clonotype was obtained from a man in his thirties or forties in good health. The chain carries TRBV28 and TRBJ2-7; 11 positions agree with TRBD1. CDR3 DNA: TGTGCCAGCGGCACCGGACAGGGGGCCAACGAGCAGTACTTC. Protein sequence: CASGTGQGANEQYF.